This T cell receptor (beta chain) stems from a study of cytomegalovirus exposure and HLA in healthy donors. The primer mix had 60 Vbeta and 13 Jbeta primers. Produced via immunoSEQ multiplex PCR; TCRdb's table is partial and in-frame only. The data hold around 130,000 clones, with approximately 66% observed a single time. This clone was seen a single time. What it binds is unknown. Study-level results: A classifier reportedly called cytomegalovirus status with high sensitivity and specificity.

The receptor's source is a woman aged 40 to 55 in good health and CMV-seropositive. The sample was PBMCs.

This CDR3 is CASSFRTSEYEQYF. The CDR3 DNA is TGCGCCAGCAGCTTCCGGACTAGCGAGTACGAGCAGTACTTC. The genes are TRBV5-1 and TRBJ2-7, with 9 bases matching TRBD2. The CDR3 contains 14 residues. Germline lookup yields CDR1 SGHRS and CDR2 YFSETQ. V was clipped by 2 bases and J by 4 bases; unmatched bases: 4.